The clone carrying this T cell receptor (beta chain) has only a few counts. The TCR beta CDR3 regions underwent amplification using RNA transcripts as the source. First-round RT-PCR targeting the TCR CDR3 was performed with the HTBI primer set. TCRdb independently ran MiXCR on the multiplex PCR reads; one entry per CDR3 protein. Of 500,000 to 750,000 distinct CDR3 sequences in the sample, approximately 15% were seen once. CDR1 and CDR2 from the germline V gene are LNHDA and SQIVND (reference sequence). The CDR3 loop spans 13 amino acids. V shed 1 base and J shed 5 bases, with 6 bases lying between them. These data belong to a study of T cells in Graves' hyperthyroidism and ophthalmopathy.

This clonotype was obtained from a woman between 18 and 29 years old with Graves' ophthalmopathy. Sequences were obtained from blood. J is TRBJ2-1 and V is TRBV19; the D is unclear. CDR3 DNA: TGTGCCAGTAGTATAGTAAGAAACAATGAGCAGTTCTTC. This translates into CASSIVRNNEQFF.